This T cell receptor (beta chain) was recovered during a study of blood T cell repertoires in COVID-19. Study information: Some COVID-19 samples were acute and others convalescent; all came from the United States, Italy and Spain.

Generated by immunoSEQ multiplex PCR, the TCRdb table keeps only in-frame clones and is missing some. The sample contains roughly 50,000 clones, over 70% of which appear only once. V was cut by 1 base and J by 7 bases, with 10 bases left in between. This CDR3 has 13 amino acids. Germline lookup yields CDR1 SGHVS and CDR2 FNYEAQ. This clonotype was obtained from a man aged 50 to 60 with acute or convalescent COVID-19. V gene TRBV7-6 combines with J gene TRBJ1-1, with D maybe TRBD1 (5 bases). The sequenced material came from peripheral blood. CDR3 loop: CASSLGQGGEAFF. CDR3 DNA sequence: TGTGCCAGCAGCTTAGGGCAGGGCGGTGAAGCTTTCTTT.